Listed below are T cell receptor beta chains from one sample, sequenced in a study of human T cells and chemical hapten exposure. TCRdb fed the RACE reads into MiXCR, producing one record per CDR3 protein. The sample shows just under 350,000 distinct CDR3 sequences, around 7% of them seen only once. The sequencing here drew on whole blood, taken in connection with sensitization to the hapten diphenylcyclopropenone (DPC). The source of these receptors is a young woman with alopecia areata. Some clones in this sample may be carry-over from other donors' samples. Each CDR3 is given with its conserved first and last residue. D genes are given only for firm matches. Size is omitted from some rows. Given values are once, few, many or a class for expanded clones.

abundance: few
len: 14
v_gene: TRBV10-3
d_gene: TRBD1
j_gene: TRBJ1-1
CDR3nt: TGTGCCATCATACGGAGACAGGGAGACACTGAAGCTTTCTTT
CDR3aa: CAIIRRQGDTEAFF

abundance: many
len: 13
v_gene: TRBV24-1
d_gene: NA
j_gene: TRBJ2-3
CDR3nt: TGTGCCACCGCACTCGACACGCCGGATACGCAGTATTTT
CDR3aa: CATALDTPDTQYF

abundance: many
len: 11
v_gene: TRBV6-2/TRBV6-3
d_gene: NA
j_gene: TRBJ2-3
CDR3nt: TGTGCCAGCAGTTATCCAGATACGCAGTATTTT
CDR3aa: CASSYPDTQYF

abundance: many
len: 19
v_gene: TRBV3-1
d_gene: TRBD2
j_gene: TRBJ2-3
CDR3nt: TGTGCCAGCTCCCCCGGACTAGCGGGGGGAAATCCCAGCACAGATACGCAGTATTTT
CDR3aa: CASSPGLAGGNPSTDTQYF

abundance: few
len: 17
v_gene: TRBV6-5
d_gene: NA
j_gene: TRBJ1-6
CDR3nt: TGTGCCAGCAGTTACTCGAGAAGGACAGTCGAAATTTCACCCCTCCACTTT
CDR3aa: CASSYSRRTVEISPLHF

abundance: NA
len: 11
v_gene: TRBV20-1
d_gene: NA
j_gene: TRBJ2-7
CDR3nt: TGCAGTGCTTTACATTCTTACGAGCAGTACTTC
CDR3aa: CSALHSYEQYF

abundance: NA
len: 18
v_gene: TRBV6-2/TRBV6-3
d_gene: TRBD1
j_gene: TRBJ1-5
CDR3nt: TGTGCCAGCAGTTACTCGTGGCAGGGGGACCATAGCAATCAGCCCCAGCATTTT
CDR3aa: CASSYSWQGDHSNQPQHF

abundance: many
len: 15
v_gene: TRBV7-9
d_gene: NA
j_gene: TRBJ1-4
CDR3nt: TGTGCCAGCAGCTCTAGACTGGCAACTAATGAAAAACTGTTTTTT
CDR3aa: CASSSRLATNEKLFF

abundance: NA
len: 16
v_gene: TRBV7-2
d_gene: TRBD1
j_gene: TRBJ1-5
CDR3nt: TGTGCCAGCAGCTCCAGTTGGGACAGGGCTCGTCAGCCCCAGCATTTT
CDR3aa: CASSSSWDRARQPQHF

abundance: few
len: 18
v_gene: TRBV28
d_gene: NA
j_gene: TRBJ1-4
CDR3nt: TGTGCCAGCAGGGGTAATCGGGGCCTCCCTGGGACTAATGAAAAACTGTTTTTT
CDR3aa: CASRGNRGLPGTNEKLFF

abundance: few
len: 15
v_gene: TRBV5-1
d_gene: NA
j_gene: TRBJ2-6
CDR3nt: TGCGCCAGCAGCATCAGGGTTGGAGGGGCCAACGTCCTGACTTTC
CDR3aa: CASSIRVGGANVLTF

abundance: few
len: 18
v_gene: TRBV7-2
d_gene: TRBD2
j_gene: TRBJ2-3
CDR3nt: TGTGCCAGCAGCTTGGTTGTCTCAAGCGGGAGCTACACAGATACGCAGTATTTT
CDR3aa: CASSLVVSSGSYTDTQYF

abundance: many
len: 14
v_gene: TRBV2
d_gene: TRBD1
j_gene: TRBJ2-1
CDR3nt: TGTGCCAGCCATCCGGGACAGGGGGCTAATGAGCAGTTCTTC
CDR3aa: CASHPGQGANEQFF

abundance: many
len: 16
v_gene: TRBV11-1
d_gene: TRBD1
j_gene: TRBJ2-4
CDR3nt: TGTGCCAGCAGCTACGGACAGGTCTTAGCCAAAAACATTCAGTACTTC
CDR3aa: CASSYGQVLAKNIQYF

abundance: many
len: 11
v_gene: TRBV6-2/TRBV6-3
d_gene: NA
j_gene: TRBJ2-1
CDR3nt: TGTGCCAGCAGCTCAGGAAATGAGCAGTTCTTC
CDR3aa: CASSSGNEQFF

abundance: few
len: 12
v_gene: TRBV7-2
d_gene: NA
j_gene: TRBJ2-5
CDR3nt: TGTGCCAGCAGCTACCTAATAGAGACCCAGTACTTC
CDR3aa: CASSYLIETQYF

abundance: many
len: 16
v_gene: TRBV7-2
d_gene: TRBD2
j_gene: TRBJ2-3
CDR3nt: TGTGCCAGCAGCTTAGCTAGCGGGGGGGCAACAGATACGCAGTATTTT
CDR3aa: CASSLASGGATDTQYF

abundance: few
len: 16
v_gene: TRBV6-1
d_gene: TRBD2
j_gene: TRBJ2-7
CDR3nt: TGTGCCAGCAGTGAATGGAGCGGGGGGGTCTCCTACGAGCAGTACTTC
CDR3aa: CASSEWSGGVSYEQYF

abundance: NA
len: 16
v_gene: TRBV3-1
d_gene: NA
j_gene: TRBJ1-6
CDR3nt: TGTGCCAGCAGCCAAGAGCTGGGCGCCTATAATTCACCCCTCCACTTT
CDR3aa: CASSQELGAYNSPLHF

abundance: NA
len: 17
v_gene: TRBV4-3
d_gene: TRBD1
j_gene: TRBJ2-1
CDR3nt: TGCGCCAGCAGCCAAGTTTTAGGGCAGGGGGCCCACAATGAGCAGTTCTTC
CDR3aa: CASSQVLGQGAHNEQFF

abundance: many
len: 17
v_gene: TRBV5-1
d_gene: NA
j_gene: TRBJ1-5
CDR3nt: TGCGCCAGCAGCTTGGTATGGTTCGGCCCTTCCGGTCGGCCCCAGCATTTT
CDR3aa: CASSLVWFGPSGRPQHF

abundance: few
len: 13
v_gene: TRBV11-2
d_gene: NA
j_gene: TRBJ1-5
CDR3nt: TGTGCCAGCAGCTTAGAGGTGGGTCAGCCCCAGCATTTT
CDR3aa: CASSLEVGQPQHF

abundance: few
len: 14
v_gene: TRBV4-2
d_gene: NA
j_gene: TRBJ1-4
CDR3nt: TGTGCCAGCAGCCAACCCGGACAGAATGAAAAACTGTTTTTT
CDR3aa: CASSQPGQNEKLFF

abundance: few
len: 15
v_gene: TRBV28
d_gene: NA
j_gene: TRBJ2-5
CDR3nt: TGTGCCAGCACCAACGACAGGTCTCTGGGAGAGACCCAGTACTTC
CDR3aa: CASTNDRSLGETQYF

abundance: NA
len: 14
v_gene: TRBV28
d_gene: NA
j_gene: TRBJ2-5
CDR3nt: TGTGCCAGCAGTTTCCGCCGGACGCAAGAGACCCAGTACTTC
CDR3aa: CASSFRRTQETQYF

abundance: many
len: 13
v_gene: TRBV29-1
d_gene: NA
j_gene: TRBJ2-2
CDR3nt: TGCAGCGTTGGACAGGCTGGGTCCGGGGAGCTGTTTTTT
CDR3aa: CSVGQAGSGELFF

abundance: few
len: 14
v_gene: TRBV7-9
d_gene: TRBD1
j_gene: TRBJ1-3
CDR3nt: TGTGCCAGCAGCCAGACAGGGGCTGGAAACACCATATATTTT
CDR3aa: CASSQTGAGNTIYF

abundance: many
len: 14
v_gene: TRBV3-1
d_gene: NA
j_gene: TRBJ2-5
CDR3nt: TGTGCCAGCAGCCCCCTCGAACTCCAAGAGACCCAGTACTTC
CDR3aa: CASSPLELQETQYF

abundance: few
len: 12
v_gene: TRBV6-2/TRBV6-3
d_gene: NA
j_gene: TRBJ2-3
CDR3nt: TGTGCCAGCAGTTTCGACCTTAATACGCAGTATTTT
CDR3aa: CASSFDLNTQYF

abundance: NA
len: 16
v_gene: TRBV7-9
d_gene: NA
j_gene: TRBJ1-2
CDR3nt: TGTGCCAGCAGCCCACGCGGGACGGCCACTTTCTATGGCTACACCTTC
CDR3aa: CASSPRGTATFYGYTF

abundance: few
len: 15
v_gene: TRBV9
d_gene: TRBD1
j_gene: TRBJ2-6
CDR3nt: TGTGCCGGCAGCTCAGGGGGCACAACGGCCAACGTCCTGACTTTC
CDR3aa: CAGSSGGTTANVLTF

abundance: many
len: 13
v_gene: TRBV7-2
d_gene: NA
j_gene: TRBJ1-5
CDR3nt: TGTGCCAGCAGTTTTTCTAGCAATCAGCCCCAGCATTTT
CDR3aa: CASSFSSNQPQHF

abundance: few
len: 16
v_gene: TRBV18
d_gene: NA
j_gene: TRBJ2-2
CDR3nt: TGTGCCAGCTCACGCTACACTAACCAGAACACCGGGGAGCTGTTTTTT
CDR3aa: CASSRYTNQNTGELFF

abundance: few
len: 13
v_gene: TRBV5-1
d_gene: NA
j_gene: TRBJ1-1
CDR3nt: TGCGCCAGCGGAGAGGGACCAACCACTGAAGCTTTCTTT
CDR3aa: CASGEGPTTEAFF

abundance: many
len: 13
v_gene: TRBV7-2
d_gene: TRBD2
j_gene: TRBJ2-1
CDR3nt: TGTGCCAGCAGCTTAGCGGGACTAAATGAGCAGTTCTTC
CDR3aa: CASSLAGLNEQFF

abundance: NA
len: 14
v_gene: TRBV5-1
d_gene: NA
j_gene: TRBJ2-3
CDR3nt: TGCGCCAGCAGCTTGAGATCTGCGCCAGATACGCAGTATTTT
CDR3aa: CASSLRSAPDTQYF

abundance: many
len: 15
v_gene: TRBV29-1
d_gene: TRBD2
j_gene: TRBJ2-5
CDR3nt: TGCAGCGTTGAGATTTACGGGGGGGTCCAAGAGACCCAGTACTTC
CDR3aa: CSVEIYGGVQETQYF

abundance: few
len: 15
v_gene: TRBV5-1
d_gene: TRBD2
j_gene: TRBJ2-3
CDR3nt: TGCGCCAGCAGCTTAGGGAGTCGGGGGGATGATACGCAGTATTTT
CDR3aa: CASSLGSRGDDTQYF

abundance: many
len: 15
v_gene: TRBV5-6
d_gene: TRBD1
j_gene: TRBJ2-7
CDR3nt: TGTGCCAGCAGCACCGGGACAGGGCGATCCTACGAGCAGTACTTC
CDR3aa: CASSTGTGRSYEQYF

abundance: NA
len: 18
v_gene: TRBV7-8
d_gene: TRBD1
j_gene: TRBJ1-5
CDR3nt: TGTGCCAGCAGCTCCCGTTGGACAGGGAGTCGGGAGAATCAGCCCCAGCATTTT
CDR3aa: CASSSRWTGSRENQPQHF

abundance: many
len: 15
v_gene: TRBV2
d_gene: TRBD2
j_gene: TRBJ2-7
CDR3nt: TGTGCCAGCAAGAATAGACTAGCGGGGGCCCACGAGCAGTACTTC
CDR3aa: CASKNRLAGAHEQYF

abundance: many
len: 14
v_gene: TRBV6-5
d_gene: TRBD1
j_gene: TRBJ1-2
CDR3nt: TGTGCCAGCAGTCCTAGACAGGGTGGCTATGGCTACACCTTC
CDR3aa: CASSPRQGGYGYTF

abundance: NA
len: 14
v_gene: TRBV12-3/TRBV12-4
d_gene: NA
j_gene: TRBJ1-1
CDR3nt: TGTGCCAGCAGTTTCAACAGGTTTAACACTGAAGCTTTCTTT
CDR3aa: CASSFNRFNTEAFF